This TCR beta chain is drawn from a study of cytomegalovirus exposure and HLA in healthy donors. Study-wide points: Per a prior analysis, the majority of TCR beta V segments were productive roughly 87% or roughly 30% of the time.

PCR amplification relied on 60 Vbeta primers (plus 13 Jbeta primers). Measured with immunoSEQ multiplex PCR; TCRdb has only the in-frame clones, and not every one. Of over 100,000 clones detected, around 66% appear once; the ten largest clones hold 6.5% to 9.5%. CDR1 GTSNPN and CDR2 SVGIG come from the germline V gene (reference sequence). V was pared by 6 bases and J by 3 bases, with 6 bases between. The CDR3 spans 10 residues. With regard to this clone: The target antigen is unknown.

The genes are TRBV30 and TRBJ2-7; D gene ambiguous. Sequencing used PBMCs. This clonotype was obtained from a woman aged 40 to 49 in good health and CMV-seropositive. CDR3 sequence (DNA): TGTGCCTGTCAGGTCTACGAGCAGTACTTC. The encoded protein is CACQVYEQYF.